Presented here are 15 T cell receptor beta chains from one specimen sequenced in a study of T cells in Graves' hyperthyroidism and ophthalmopathy. RNA transcripts gave rise to amplified TCR beta CDR3 regions. The HTBI primer set was used in a first-round RT-PCR of the TCR CDR3. In TCRdb, the multiplex PCR reads were re-called with MiXCR into one record per CDR3 protein. In the table there are around 520,000 distinct CDR3 sequences, 12% to 15% of which are singletons. Sample: blood. The receptor source for this set is a middle-aged woman with Graves' hyperthyroidism.

The table lists this clonotype with a few counts. The rearrangement uses TRBV30 and TRBJ2-7; D is ambiguous. Trimming shortened V by 0 bases and J by 2 bases, and 11 bases separated the two germline ends. Germline CDR1 is GTSNPN and CDR2 is SVGIG (reference sequence). The CDR3 is 14 amino acids. In DNA, the CDR3 is TGTGCCTGGAGTGTTGGACCTTACCCCTACGAGCAGTACTTC. Amino acid sequence: CAWSVGPYPYEQYF.

The CDR3 bases are TGCGCCAGCAGCCAAGGGGCTTTAGAGACCCAGTACTTC. Residues: CASSQGALETQYF. The genes are TRBV4-1 and TRBJ2-5; D gene ambiguous. The V gene lost 1 base and the J gene lost 4 bases, with 7 bases spanning the gap. The CDR3 contains 13 residues. Germline loops: CDR1 MGHRA, CDR2 YSYEKL.

The chain uses TRBV12-3 or TRBV12-4 and TRBJ2-1; 9 nucleotides agree with TRBD1. V dropped 5 bases and J dropped 3; count of bases not matched to a gene: 5. The CDR3 length is 15 residues. The CDR3 nucleotides are TGTGCCAGCAGTCCCTCGGGACAGGGCTACAATGAGCAGTTCTTC. This codes for CASSPSGQGYNEQFF.

This clonotype has a count of ten or more. Sequence at one end of the junction differs from germline and may be a read error. The V and J genes are TRBV5-1 and TRBJ2-7; 8 bases match TRBD1. Germline lookup yields CDR1 SGHRS and CDR2 YFSETQ. The CDR3 length is 13 residues. CDR3 residues: CASSWTGSYEQYF. Here the CDR3 DNA reads TGTGCCAGCAGCTGGACAGGGAGCTACGAGCAGTACTTC.

This clonotype showed up just a few times. The chain links TRBV7-2 to TRBJ1-4; D not resolved. Per the germline V gene, CDR1 is SGHTA and CDR2 is FQGNSA. V was clipped by 4 bases and J by 5 bases, with 17 bases between them. The CDR3 covers 16 residues. The CDR3 spells CASSSEMTDRNEKLFF. Written as DNA, the CDR3 is TGTGCCAGCAGCTCCGAAATGACTGACCGGAATGAAAAACTGTTTTTT.

This chain uses TRBV28 with TRBJ1-3; D is unclear. Germline-derived CDR1 and CDR2 are MDHEN and SYDVKM. The CDR3 has 12 residues. Trimming removed 5 bases at V and 7 bases at J, with 9 bases between. CDR3 DNA sequence: TGTGCCAGCAGTCCCCCAGCGAACACCATATATTTT. Translated: CASSPPANTIYF.

With regard to this clonotype: This may arise from a read error, as a much more abundant clone is one base away. The chain joins TRBV28 to TRBJ1-3; a weak D match, TRBD1 (5 bases). Germline V gene lookup returns CDR1 MDHEN and CDR2 SYDVKM. V was trimmed by 8 bases and J by 4 bases, leaving 9 bases between them. This CDR3 contains 12 residues. The CDR3 protein is CASGGHGNTIYF. CDR3 DNA: TGTGCCAGCGGTGGACACGGAAACACCATATATTTT.

This clonotype was picked up many times. This chain joins TRBV5-1 and TRBJ1-4; D is possibly TRBD1 (5 bases). In germline, CDR1 is SGHRS, CDR2 YFSETQ. The CDR3 is 13 amino acids. The V end lost 7 bases, the J end lost 3 bases, and 10 bases lay between the germline ends. Here the CDR3 reads CASGSGSNEKLFF. The CDR3 coding sequence is TGCGCCAGCGGGTCAGGGTCTAATGAAAAACTGTTTTTT.

This clonotype was seen a few times. The V call is TRBV24-1, the J call TRBJ2-1; D gene uncertain. CDR1 is KGHDR and CDR2 is SFDVKD in the germline V gene. The CDR3 extends over 12 amino acids. Trimming left V 5 bases short and J 6 bases short, with 7 bases between. In DNA form, the CDR3 reads TGTGCCACCAGTGTGCGAAGCAATGAGCAGTTCTTC. Encoded protein: CATSVRSNEQFF.

The V call is TRBV11-2, the J call TRBJ1-1, with 7 bases fitting TRBD1. The V gene's germline CDR1 is SGHAT and CDR2 FQNNGV. The CDR3 totals 14 residues. V lost 5 bases, J lost 10 bases, and 13 bases stayed unmatched. The CDR3 sequence is CASSPGTVFSGAFF. The CDR3, as DNA: TGTGCCAGCAGCCCCGGGACAGTCTTCTCTGGAGCTTTCTTT.

In its sample, this clonotype was seen many times. The J gene is TRBJ2-5, the V gene TRBV10-3, with 7 positions matching TRBD2. This CDR3 is 14 amino acids long. The germline V gene has CDR1 ENHRY and CDR2 SYGVKD. V lost 3 bases, J lost 9 bases, and 10 bases stayed unmatched. The CDR3 here is CAISDSPQGGAQYF. The CDR3, as DNA: TGTGCCATCAGTGATTCCCCTCAGGGAGGGGCCCAGTACTTC.

This rearrangement joins TRBV19 to TRBJ2-2; 7 bases fit TRBD1. The CDR3 length is 14 residues. Trimming took 7 bases from V and 3 from J; bases not matched to a gene: 5. The V gene's germline CDR1 is LNHDA and CDR2 SQIVND (reference sequence). CDR3 bases: TGTGCCAGTACTTTTACAGGGGACACCGGGGAGCTGTTTTTT. Protein: CASTFTGDTGELFF.

This chain connects TRBV12-3 or TRBV12-4 to TRBJ2-1, with 9 bases aligning to TRBD1. The ends lost 5 bases at V and 0 bases at J; junction bases unmatched: 5. This CDR3 contains 16 residues. CDR3 residues: CASSTGTGNSYNEQFF. CDR3 nucleotide sequence: TGTGCCAGCAGTACCGGGACAGGGAACTCCTACAATGAGCAGTTCTTC.

This clonotype was seen many times. The V gene is TRBV6-1, the J gene TRBJ2-7; 10 bases map to TRBD2. CDR1 is MNHNS and CDR2 is SASEGT in the germline V gene. V gave up 8 bases and J gave up 9 bases; unmatched junction bases: 13. This CDR3 is 14 amino acids long. The CDR3 DNA is TGTGCCAGCTCCGCTAGCGGGAGCTCTGGCGGGCAGTACTTC. Its translation: CASSASGSSGGQYF.

This rearrangement joins TRBV7-9 to TRBJ1-1; weak D call: TRBD1 (6 bases). V was pared by 10 bases and J by 6 bases, with 18 bases between. Germline assignment: CDR1 SEHNR and CDR2 FQNEAQ (reference sequence). The CDR3 consists of 13 residues. The CDR3 is CATQNRDIAEAFF. CDR3 DNA: TGTGCCACCCAAAACAGGGACATTGCTGAAGCTTTCTTT.